This paragraph reports one T cell receptor beta chain. Its specific antigen is unknown. Per-base qualities were not stored, and no clone one base away is much larger. The donors were healthy, HIV-negative adults who had no recently reported acute infections or vaccinations. Only Caucasian adults living in Nashville, Tennessee, USA were represented among the donors. CD4+ T cells were enriched by magnetic negative selection; naive cells were then positively selected on CD45RA, and the negative fraction formed the memory subset. Blood was collected by leukapheresis, and PBMCs were isolated by Ficoll-Histopaque density gradient centrifugation and then cryopreserved in liquid nitrogen vapor phase. Analytical flow cytometry was used to check the purity and quantity of every magnetically sorted T cell population. From each sorted fraction, genomic DNA was isolated and quantified by UV absorbance on a Nanodrop 2000c.

Compared with germline, V lacks 5 bases and J lacks 6 bases; bases without a gene match: 14. From cysteine to phenylalanine, the CDR3 is 16 amino acids long. The retained sequence is limited to the CDR3, 48 bases, with the frame set at the first base. From a lookup of the germline V gene, CDR1 and CDR2 are SGHAT and FQNNGV. Using the deep immunoSEQ assay, multiplex PCR amplified TCR CDR3 regions from genomic DNA. Extracted genomic DNA from each cell subset was distributed evenly across all wells of several immunoSEQ 96-well plates, and each plate was treated as a replicate. Each replicate PCR for sorted subsets received about 180 ng genomic DNA, equal to some 32,000 T cell genomes. Purified libraries were quantified with a Qubit 3.0 fluorometer, sized on a Bioanalyzer 2100, and re-quantified with the KAPA Library Quantification kit. Every immunoSEQ 96-well plate was sequenced on a dedicated single-read 150-cycle Illumina NextSeq 550 flow cell. Concerning the study's data processing: Because only junctional sequences without quality scores were contained in the immunoSEQ output, filtering matching that applied to full-length reads could not be performed. To assign V/J genes and CDR3, sequences were annotated using PyIR, a Python wrapper for IgBLAST v1.9, with IMGT germline references. Reads were removed for weak V/J assignments (E-value above 1e-6), missing CDR3, stop codons, out-of-frame junctions, or ambiguous translated residues. V3J clonotypes were defined by identical inferred V gene, J gene, and CDR3 amino acid sequence. The percentage overlap between two repertoires was calculated by dividing the number of shared unique clonotypes by the size of the smaller repertoire. Three approaches were used to assess repertoire richness: RTK rarefaction, the Chao1 estimator, and Recon v2.1 estimates of unobserved clonotypes. Generation probabilities were computed with OLGA for all TCRbeta clonotypes obtained by the gDNA method from a handful of donors. This immuneACCESS table, as held by TCRdb, lists in-frame sequences with V and J called but not all clones. Of the missing ones, under half trace to an unresolved V gene in checked studies; the others have no known cause. V and J calls and clone size are those listed in that table; D and trimming were worked out from the DNA. The sample contains around 2.5 million clones, 80% to 95% of them found a single time. The leading ten clones occupy 0.36% of the sample.

This sample stems from a study of shared clonotypes between healthy human individuals (TCRdb year 2020). General notes on the study: Three men and a couple of women, aged 18 to 49 years, made up the cohort. Libraries were prepared and TCR repertoires were sequenced by different laboratories using diverse techniques, in order to increase sequencing depth and limit assay-specific biases. For each donor, CD4 naive and CD4 memory were each run on three plates, CD8 naive on two plates, and CD8 memory on one plate. Leukapheresis yielded between about 0.85 and 9 billion PBMCs per donor. Blood TCR repertoires of five healthy adults were deeply sequenced to estimate repertoire size and the extent of clonotype sharing between individuals.

The research as a whole found: Around 5% of naive CD4, 3.5% of naive CD8, roughly 2.4% of memory CD4, and about 0.4% of memory CD8 clonotypes were shared across a few donors. The genetic and exposure-history diversity represented was limited by the small number of donors. Incomplete sequencing was indicated by rarefaction of sorted-subset datasets, despite the large sequencing depth. Compared with non-shared clonotypes, clonotypes shared by all four sorted-subset donors had higher generation probabilities. Larger estimated clonotype richness was generally found for naive subsets than for memory subsets. Sampling was restricted to blood, and TCR repertoires in tissues likely differ from the TCR repertoires found in blood. Pairwise subsampling indicated that sequencing depth was expected to affect the degree of clonotype sharing among donors.

The rearranged segments are TRBV11-2 and TRBJ1-2; 8 central bases correspond to TRBD1. The source is a man between 18 and 29 years old in good health. Some clones in this sample may be carry-over from other donors' samples. The specimen was naive CD4+ T cells from PBMCs. The sample's cell subset or site, from its label and the paper: CD45RA+ positively selected. The sequenced DNA is TGTGCCAGCAGCCCTTCCGGGACAGGACGTTTTCATGGCTACACCTTC. It is translated as CASSPSGTGRFHGYTF.